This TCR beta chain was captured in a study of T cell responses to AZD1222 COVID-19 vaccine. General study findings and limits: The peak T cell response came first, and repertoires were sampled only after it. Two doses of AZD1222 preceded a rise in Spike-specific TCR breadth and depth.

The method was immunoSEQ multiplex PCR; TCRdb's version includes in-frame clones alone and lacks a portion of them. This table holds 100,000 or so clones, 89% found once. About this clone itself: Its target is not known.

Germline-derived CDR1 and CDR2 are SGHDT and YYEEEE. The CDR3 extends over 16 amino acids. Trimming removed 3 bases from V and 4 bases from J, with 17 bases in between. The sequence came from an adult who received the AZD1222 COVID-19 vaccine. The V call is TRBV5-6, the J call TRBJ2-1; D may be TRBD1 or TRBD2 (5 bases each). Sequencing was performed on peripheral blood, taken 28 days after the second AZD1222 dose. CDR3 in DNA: TGTGCCAGCAGCTCCCTCCCCCGGGACCCTTACAATGAGCAGTTCTTC. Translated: CASSSLPRDPYNEQFF. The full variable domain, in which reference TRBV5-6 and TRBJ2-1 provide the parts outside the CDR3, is DAGVTQSPTHLIKTRGQQVTLRCSPKSGHDTVSWYQQALGQGPQFIFQYYEEEERQRGNFPDRFSGHQFPNYSSELNVNALLLGDSALYLCASSSLPRDPYNEQFFGPGTRLTVL.